What follows are 25 T cell receptor beta chains derived from one specimen sequenced in a study of early T cells in non-severe SARS-CoV-2 infection. TCRdb processed the 5' RACE reads anew with MiXCR; each CDR3 protein has one entry. The sample shows about 45,000 distinct CDR3 sequences, 11% of them seen only once. Sequences were obtained from whole blood. All receptors derive from an adult who was a healthcare worker with PCR-confirmed SARS-CoV-2 infection or an uninfected control (not recorded which).

There are many counts of this clonotype. The genes are TRBV7-3 and TRBJ2-2, with a tentative D call TRBD1 (6 bases). V gave up 2 bases and J gave up 5 bases, with 12 bases separating them. CDR1 and CDR2 (germline): SGHTA, FQGTGA. The CDR3 sequence is 15 residues long. CDR3 in amino acids: CASSLQGPMTGELFF. The CDR3 DNA sequence: TGTGCCAGCAGCTTACAGGGGCCAATGACCGGGGAGCTGTTTTTT.

This clonotype was observed many times. This chain links TRBV5-1 with TRBJ2-1, with no clear D. Trimming took off 6 bases at V and 0 bases at J, with 7 bases between the two ends. Germline V gene data show CDR1 as SGHRS and CDR2 as YFSETQ. The CDR3 runs to 13 residues. The CDR3, as DNA: TGCGCCAGCAACCTAAACTCCTACAATGAGCAGTTCTTC. Protein product: CASNLNSYNEQFF. Full variable domain (remainder filled in from reference TRBV5-1 and TRBJ2-1): KAGVTQTPRYLIKTRGQQVTLSCSPISGHRSVSWYQQTPGQGLQFLFEYFSETQRNKGNFPGRFSGRQFSNSRSEMNVSTLELGDSALYLCASNLNSYNEQFFGPGTRLTVL.

The table lists this clonotype with many counts. The chain is built from TRBV18 and TRBJ1-1; D not certain. The CDR3 spans 15 residues. The germline V and J ends were trimmed by 0 bases and 2 bases, with 10 bases remaining between them. Germline loops: CDR1 KGHSH, CDR2 LQKENI. The CDR3 loop is CASSPPDLGNTEAFF. DNA of the CDR3: TGTGCCAGCTCACCACCGGACCTGGGAAACACTGAAGCTTTCTTT.

The sample holds many counts of this clonotype. This chain uses TRBV4-1 with TRBJ2-5; 9 bases fit TRBD2. Germline V gene data show CDR1 as MGHRA and CDR2 as YSYEKL. Unmatched junction bases numbered 5, after V lost 5 bases and J lost 4 bases. CDR3 length equals 14 residues. The chain's CDR3 is CASSGQLAGETQYF. The DNA for the CDR3 is TGCGCCAGCAGCGGACAACTAGCGGGAGAGACCCAGTACTTC.

In its sample, this clonotype was seen many times. The chain uses TRBV6-5 and TRBJ2-7, with 13 bases identical to TRBD2. V gave up 6 bases and J gave up 6 bases; unmatched junction bases: 8. CDR3 length equals 15 residues. In germline, CDR1 is MNHEY, CDR2 SVGAGI. In DNA form, the CDR3 reads TGTGCCAGCAGGACAACTAGCGGGAGGGTTGGCGAGCAGTACTTC. Protein sequence: CASRTTSGRVGEQYF.

This chain joins TRBV6-5 and TRBJ2-1; TRBD2 agrees at 12 bases. V trimming: 0 bases; J trimming: 10 bases; junction bases outside the gene matches: 10. The CDR3 length is 17 residues. CDR1 is MNHEY, CDR2 SVGAGI, per germline. The CDR3 nucleotides read TGTGCCAGCAGTTACTCTGGTCGACTAGCGGGAGTAGGGGAGCAGTTCTTC. Encoded protein: CASSYSGRLAGVGEQFF.

This clonotype was counted between two and nine times. The V and J genes are TRBV7-9 and TRBJ1-2, with a tentative D call TRBD1 (5 bases). Germline V gene lookup returns CDR1 SEHNR and CDR2 FQNEAQ (reference sequence). Between the trimmed V and J ends, which lost 3 bases and 2 bases, there was a span of 7 bases. This CDR3 has 13 residues. The CDR3 region has the DNA TGTGCCAGCAGCTTGGGGCTGAACTATGGCTACACCTTC. It yields the protein CASSLGLNYGYTF.

This clonotype was seen ten or more times. The chain has TRBV2 and TRBJ1-2; no reliable D call. CDR3 length: 13 residues. The germline V gene has CDR1 SNHLY and CDR2 FYNNEI. Trimming shortened V by 3 bases and J by 8 bases, and 13 bases separated the two germline ends. The CDR3 is CASSEFVAGGYTF. CDR3 nucleotides: TGTGCCAGCAGTGAGTTCGTAGCGGGAGGCTACACCTTC.

Many counts were recorded for this clonotype. The chain has TRBV4-3 and TRBJ2-1, with 14 bases lining up with TRBD2. Germline V lookup: CDR1 LGHNA, CDR2 YSLEER. The CDR3 has 18 residues. With 4 bases clipped from V and 10 bases from J, the junction kept 15 bases outside the gene matches. The CDR3 reads CASSREATGTSGSNEQFF. The CDR3 DNA is TGCGCCAGCAGCCGAGAGGCAACAGGGACTAGCGGGAGCAACGAGCAGTTCTTC.

This clonotype came up a few times. This sequence joins TRBV11-3 and TRBJ2-3; D gene uncertain. Germline CDR1 and CDR2: SGHNT and YENEEA. The length of the CDR3 is 19 residues. V lost 0 bases and J lost 7, with 26 bases in between. CDR3 protein: CASSLDIPELEVARHTQYF. CDR3 in DNA: TGTGCCAGCAGCTTAGATATCCCTGAGCTAGAAGTTGCCCGACATACGCAGTATTTT.

This chain connects TRBV19 to TRBJ2-1; 9 bases align to TRBD1. The CDR3 spans 15 residues. V shed 6 bases and J 3 bases; nucleotides not matched to a gene: 6. The V gene's germline CDR1 is LNHDA and CDR2 SQIVND (reference sequence). In nucleotides, the CDR3 is TGTGCCAGTAGGCCTGACAGGGGGTACTACAATGAGCAGTTCTTC. It translates to CASRPDRGYYNEQFF.

This clonotype was seen many times. The chain joins TRBV5-1 to TRBJ2-7; a weak D match, TRBD2 (5 bases). There are 13 residues in the CDR3. V was shortened by 0 bases and J by 3 bases, with 7 bases between the two germline ends. The germline V gene has CDR1 SGHRS and CDR2 YFSETQ. In nucleotides, the CDR3 is TGCGCCAGCAGCTTGGCCGGGGTCTACGAGCAGTACTTC. It yields the protein CASSLAGVYEQYF.

This clonotype was picked up a small number of times. This chain links TRBV4-2 with TRBJ2-3; perhaps D is TRBD1 or TRBD2 (6 bases each). This CDR3 region has 16 residues. Trimming took off 4 bases at V and 0 bases at J, with 14 bases between the two ends. Germline CDR1 and CDR2: LGHNA and YNFKEQ. The chain's CDR3 is CASSPEGGISTDTQYF. CDR3 in DNA: TGTGCCAGCAGCCCGGAAGGGGGGATTAGCACAGATACGCAGTATTTT.

Many counts were recorded for this clonotype. J is TRBJ1-5 and V is TRBV28, with 7 bases aligning to TRBD1. The CDR3 extends over 15 amino acids. Looked up from germline, CDR1 is MDHEN and CDR2 is SYDVKM. The V segment lost 6 bases and the J segment 6 bases; nucleotides outside the gene matches: 11. The chain's CDR3 is CASSTPTGFAQPQHF. CDR3 nucleotides: TGTGCCAGCAGCACCCCGACAGGGTTTGCTCAGCCCCAGCATTTT.

This chain links TRBV28 with TRBJ2-7; D ambiguous. The CDR3 sequence is 13 residues long. CDR1 and CDR2 from the germline V gene are MDHEN and SYDVKM. V lost 3 bases, J lost 3 bases, and 9 bases lay in between. The DNA of the CDR3 is TGTGCCAGCAGTTTTTCCCCAGGCTACGAGCAGTACTTC. Its translation is CASSFSPGYEQYF. Variable domain in full (rest from reference TRBV28 and TRBJ2-7): DVKVTQSSRYLVKRTGEKVFLECVQDMDHENMFWYRQDPGLGLRLIYFSYDVKMKEKGDIPEGYSVSREKKERFSLILESASTNQTSMYLCASSFSPGYEQYFGPGTRLTVT.

In this sample, this clonotype turned up many times. The chain employs TRBV2 and TRBJ1-2, with 7 nucleotides matching TRBD1. The V gene end was trimmed by 6 bases and the J gene end by 2 bases; junction bases not matched to a gene: 9. This CDR3 comprises 15 residues. Germline V lookup: CDR1 SNHLY, CDR2 FYNNEI. The CDR3, as DNA: TGTGCCAGCAGGACCCTACTGACAGGGAACTATGGCTACACCTTC. Amino acid sequence: CASRTLLTGNYGYTF.

This clonotype was seen at least ten times. The chain carries TRBV6-2 or TRBV6-3 and TRBJ1-1; D gene ambiguous. Germline CDR1 MNHEY, CDR2 SVGEGT. This CDR3 has 14 amino acids. V lost 5 bases and J 6 bases, leaving 16 bases between the germline ends. CDR3 loop: CASSPNRPTSEAFF. CDR3 in DNA: TGTGCCAGCAGTCCCAACCGACCGACGTCTGAAGCTTTCTTT.

The CDR3: CASNLGLRDKRGELFF. The CDR3 DNA follows: TGTGCCAGCAATTTGGGCCTTCGGGACAAGCGCGGGGAGCTGTTTTTT. The chain carries TRBV11-2 and TRBJ2-2, with D tentatively TRBD1 (6 bases). The CDR3 totals 16 residues. V lost 7 bases and J 7 bases, leaving 22 bases between the germline ends. CDR1 SGHAT and CDR2 FQNNGV come from the germline V gene.

The sample holds many counts of this clonotype. This chain uses TRBV2 with TRBJ2-1, with 9 positions matching TRBD2. Germline CDR1 reads SNHLY; CDR2 reads FYNNEI. The CDR3 sequence is 16 residues long. V gave up 0 bases and J gave up 4 bases; unmatched junction bases: 4. CDR3 DNA: TGTGCCAGCAGTGAAGCTGGCCTAGCGGGGTACAATGAGCAGTTCTTC. As protein: CASSEAGLAGYNEQFF.

This clonotype was detected ten times or more. The chain is built from TRBV7-2 and TRBJ2-1; tentatively, D is TRBD1 or TRBD2 (6 bases each). Trimming took off 5 bases at V and 10 bases at J, with 15 bases between the two ends. This CDR3 has 13 amino acids. Germline loops: CDR1 SGHTA, CDR2 FQGNSA. The CDR3 nucleotides read TGTGCCAGCAGCACTCAGCCCGGGGGCGAGCAGTTCTTC. Translating it yields CASSTQPGGEQFF.

This clonotype came up many times. The chain has TRBV3-1 and TRBJ2-2; D is unresolved. Germline CDR1 LGHDT, CDR2 YNNKEL (reference sequence). The CDR3 spans 13 residues. V was pared by 5 bases and J by 9 bases, with 13 bases between. The CDR3 DNA is TGTGCCAGCAGCTATCGGACCGCCAGGGAGCTGTTTTTT. Its protein product is CASSYRTARELFF.

This clonotype was counted ten times or more. V usage is TRBV7-9 and J usage is TRBJ2-1, with D possibly TRBD2 on 6 matching bases. Germline V gives CDR1 SEHNR, CDR2 FQNEAQ (reference sequence). V lost 5 bases and J lost 12, with 29 bases in between. The CDR3 consists of 17 residues. The CDR3 coding sequence is TGTGCCAGCAGCCCCTTCGTCACGGGAGAGGGATCTTTGGGGCAGTTCTTC. Translated, it gives CASSPFVTGEGSLGQFF. Drawing the rest from reference TRBV7-9 and TRBJ2-1, the complete variable domain is DTGVSQNPRHKITKRGQNVTFRCDPISEHNRLYWYRQTLGQGPEFLTYFQNEAQLEKSRLLSDRFSAERPKGSFSTLEIQRTEQGDSAMYLCASSPFVTGEGSLGQFFGPGTRLTVL.

The V gene is TRBV28, the J gene TRBJ2-1; 7 bases line up with TRBD1. V was clipped by 6 bases and J by 7 bases; unmatched bases: 9. The CDR3 is 14 residues long. The germline CDR1 and CDR2 sequences are MDHEN and SYDVKM. CDR3: CASRTQGVWNEQFF. CDR3 bases: TGTGCCAGCAGGACCCAGGGGGTTTGGAATGAGCAGTTCTTC. Filled out from reference TRBV28 and TRBJ2-1, the complete variable domain reads DVKVTQSSRYLVKRTGEKVFLECVQDMDHENMFWYRQDPGLGLRLIYFSYDVKMKEKGDIPEGYSVSREKKERFSLILESASTNQTSMYLCASRTQGVWNEQFFGPGTRLTVL.

This clonotype was observed many times. The genes are TRBV7-9 and TRBJ2-4, with a weak D call TRBD1 (7 bases). The CDR3 covers 15 residues. Trimming removed 4 bases from V and 7 bases from J, with 17 bases in between. Germline-derived CDR1 and CDR2 are SEHNR and FQNEAQ (reference sequence). CDR3 bases: TGTGCCAGCAGCTCAGGGTGGGCAGGGGGGAACATTCAGTACTTC. Its protein is CASSSGWAGGNIQYF. The full variable domain, rest sourced from reference TRBV7-9 and TRBJ2-4, is DTGVSQNPRHKITKRGQNVTFRCDPISEHNRLYWYRQTLGQGPEFLTYFQNEAQLEKSRLLSDRFSAERPKGSFSTLEIQRTEQGDSAMYLCASSSGWAGGNIQYFGAGTRLSVL.

The table lists this clonotype with many counts. The chain joins TRBV10-2 to TRBJ2-1, with 8 positions matching TRBD1. Germline CDR1 and CDR2: WSHSY and SAAADI. This CDR3 has 14 residues. V trimming: 4 bases; J trimming: 4 bases; junction bases outside the gene matches: 3. This chain's CDR3 is CASSVTGVYNEQFF. The CDR3 DNA reads as TGCGCCAGCAGTGTGACAGGGGTTTACAATGAGCAGTTCTTC.